The 15 T cell receptor beta chains reported below all come from one sample, sequenced in a study of OX40 agonist ivuxolimab in advanced cancers. Sequenced by immunoSEQ multiplex PCR; TCRdb stores in-frame clones only, minus some. The sample holds over 90,000 clones; roughly 94% are singletons and the top ten take less than 0.2%. This material consisted of CD4+ or CD8+ T cells sorted from blood, taken in a trial of the OX40 agonist ivuxolimab. These TCRs come from an adult with an advanced solid tumor such as melanoma, head and neck, liver or kidney cancer.

The CDR3 here is CASSQDIWAEAFF. CDR3 nucleotides: TGTGCCAGCAGTCAAGATATTTGGGCTGAAGCTTTCTTT. This rearrangement joins TRBV6-6 to TRBJ1-1; no clear D. The V end lost 5 bases, the J end lost 6 bases, and 13 bases lay between the germline ends. Germline-derived CDR1 and CDR2 are MNHNY and SVGAGI (reference sequence). There are 13 residues in the CDR3.

This chain connects TRBV10-1 to TRBJ1-4; no clear D. This CDR3 spans 14 amino acids. Looked up from germline, CDR1 is WNHNN and CDR2 is SYGVQD (reference sequence). Trimming left V 2 bases short and J 4 bases short, with 8 bases between. The CDR3 sequence is CASSEGSDNEKLFF. CDR3 nucleotide sequence: TGCGCCAGCAGTGAGGGCAGCGATAATGAAAAACTGTTTTTT.

This clone was observed a few times. This chain connects TRBV5-8 to TRBJ2-5; tentative D call: TRBD1 (5 bases). The germline V gene has CDR1 SGHTS and CDR2 YDEGEE. V lost 5 bases to trimming and J lost 5 bases, with 19 bases between them. The CDR3 covers 15 residues. Here the CDR3 reads CASRTYGALGETQYF. Here the CDR3 DNA reads TGTGCCAGCAGAACTTATGGGGCGTTAGGGGAGACCCAGTACTTC.

The chain has TRBV5-1 and TRBJ2-7; unclear D gene. This CDR3 region has 13 residues. Between the trimmed V and J ends, which lost 4 bases and 6 bases, there was a span of 14 bases. The germline V gene encodes CDR1 SGHRS and CDR2 YFSETQ. CDR3 residues: CASSPPLTGEQYF. CDR3 DNA: TGCGCCAGCAGCCCCCCTCTCACTGGCGAGCAGTACTTC.

The genes are TRBV7-8 and TRBJ2-7, with 7 nucleotides matching TRBD1. This CDR3 has 17 amino acids. Germline assignment: CDR1 SGHVS and CDR2 FQNEAQ. The V gene end was trimmed by 0 bases and the J gene end by 2 bases; junction bases not matched to a gene: 10. The CDR3 DNA reads TGTGCCAGCAGCTTAGCATGGGGACAGACCAAAACCTACGAGCAGTACTTC. It yields the protein CASSLAWGQTKTYEQYF.

The chain couples TRBV28 to TRBJ1-4, with 7 bases aligning to TRBD1. This CDR3 has 14 amino acids. V dropped 4 bases and J dropped 8; count of bases not matched to a gene: 7. Germline CDR1 reads MDHEN; CDR2 reads SYDVKM. The CDR3: CASSSGQRGEKLFF. CDR3 DNA sequence: TGTGCCAGCAGTTCGGGACAGCGCGGAGAAAAACTGTTTTTT.

The chain employs TRBV19 and TRBJ1-5, with D tentatively TRBD1 (6 bases). The V and J ends lost 4 bases and 2 bases respectively, with 12 bases between them. The CDR3 spans 15 residues. The V gene's germline CDR1 is LNHDA and CDR2 SQIVND (reference sequence). The CDR3 region is CASSRGGLGNQPQHF. CDR3 bases: TGTGCCAGTAGTAGGGGGGGGCTTGGCAATCAGCCCCAGCATTTT.

V is TRBV9 and J is TRBJ1-3; TRBD1 matches 7 bases. The CDR3 length is 19 residues. V was pared by 3 bases and J by 2 bases, with 17 bases of the junction left unmatched. Germline loops: CDR1 SGDLS, CDR2 YYNGEE. This CDR3 reads CASSGSSLPEGATGNTIYF. CDR3 bases: TGTGCCAGCAGCGGTAGTTCCTTACCTGAGGGGGCGACTGGAAACACCATATATTTT.

The V and J genes are TRBV12-5 and TRBJ2-1; D possibly uses TRBD1 or TRBD2 (5 bases each). The CDR3 runs to 16 residues. The V and J ends lost 3 bases and 3 bases respectively, with 15 bases between them. Germline V CDR1 and CDR2: LGHNT, FRNRAP. CDR3 bases: TGTGCTAGTGGTTTAGGGGCGGGTCTTCTCTACAATGAGCAGTTCTTC. Its translation is CASGLGAGLLYNEQFF. Looking up the rest from reference TRBV12-5 and TRBJ2-1 gives the full variable domain: DARVTQTPRHKVTEMGQEVTMRCQPILGHNTVFWYRQTMMQGLELLAYFRNRAPLDDSGMPKDRFSAEMPDATLATLKIQPSEPRDSAVYFCASGLGAGLLYNEQFFGPGTRLTVL.

The V gene is TRBV9, the J gene TRBJ2-1; 12 bases fit TRBD2. The CDR3 totals 14 residues. Looked up from germline, CDR1 is SGDLS and CDR2 is YYNGEE. With 5 bases clipped from V and 6 bases from J, the junction kept 3 bases outside the gene matches. CDR3: CASRGTSGPNEQFF. CDR3 nucleotide sequence: TGTGCCAGCAGAGGGACTAGCGGGCCCAATGAGCAGTTCTTC.

The gene calls are TRBV6-1 and TRBJ1-1; the match to TRBD1 covers 8 bases. The CDR3 is 14 amino acids. The J segment lost 3 bases and the V segment lost 4 bases, leaving 4 bases of the junction unmatched. The germline CDR1 and CDR2 sequences are MNHNS and SASEGT. The chain's CDR3 is CASSGRGRDTEAFF. CDR3 DNA: TGTGCCAGCAGTGGCAGGGGGCGCGACACTGAAGCTTTCTTT.

The J gene is TRBJ2-1, the V gene TRBV7-3; D is perhaps TRBD2 (5 bases). Germline CDR1 reads SGHTA; CDR2 reads FQGTGA. Trimming removed 4 bases at V and 4 bases at J, with 17 bases between. The CDR3 runs 16 residues. This chain's CDR3 is CASSSRTGDFYNEQFF. The CDR3 DNA sequence: TGTGCCAGCAGCTCCCGTACCGGGGATTTTTACAATGAGCAGTTCTTC. Full variable domain (outside the CDR3, taken from reference TRBV7-3 and TRBJ2-1): GAGVSQTPSNKVTEKGKYVELRCDPISGHTALYWYRQSLGQGPEFLIYFQGTGAADDSGLPNDRFFAVRPEGSVSTLKIQRTERGDSAVYLCASSSRTGDFYNEQFFGPGTRLTVL.

The chain employs TRBV4-2 and TRBJ2-5; 10 bases are shared with TRBD1. With 6 bases clipped from V and 5 bases from J, the junction kept 9 bases outside the gene matches. The CDR3 sequence is 15 residues long. Looked up from germline, CDR1 is LGHNA and CDR2 is YNFKEQ. CDR3 nucleotide sequence: TGTGCCAGCAGTCCAAACCGGGACAGGGGTGAGACCCAGTACTTC. This sequence encodes CASSPNRDRGETQYF.

CDR3 coding DNA: TGTGCCAGCAGCTTAGATTCAGGAGAGACCCAGTACTTC. Protein product: CASSLDSGETQYF. The V call is TRBV11-3, the J call TRBJ2-5; D is ambiguous. Germline CDR1 is SGHNT and CDR2 is YENEEA. The CDR3 sequence is 13 residues long. Trimming removed 0 bases at V and 4 bases at J, with 6 bases between.

This chain joins TRBV28 and TRBJ2-1; 8 bases map to TRBD2. Germline V CDR1 and CDR2: MDHEN, SYDVKM. The CDR3 runs to 15 residues. V gave up 6 bases and J gave up 2 bases; unmatched junction bases: 6. The chain's CDR3 is CASRLLAAPYNEQFF. The CDR3 DNA reads as TGTGCCAGCAGGCTACTAGCGGCCCCCTACAATGAGCAGTTCTTC.